This TCR beta chain derives from a study of T cell changes during pregnancy in multiple sclerosis. The table came from immunoSEQ multiplex PCR; TCRdb's copy has only in-frame clones and leaves some out. Of over 45,000 clones listed, 89% are singletons. V shed 7 bases and J shed 4 bases, with 13 bases lying between them. The CDR3 length is 14 residues. Germline V lookup: CDR1 MNHNY, CDR2 SVGAGI (reference sequence). The receptor was derived from a female donor with multiple sclerosis, enrolled in a pregnancy study. The sequencing here drew on peripheral blood, taken after pregnancy. The chain combines TRBV6-6 with TRBJ1-4; no clear D gene. CDR3 DNA sequence: TGTGCCAGCAAGGGAGGAGTTTATAATGAAAAACTGTTTTTT. Its protein is CASKGGVYNEKLFF.